The present T cell receptor beta chain was sequenced within a study of blood T cell repertoires in COVID-19. Background on the study: Samples came from the United States, Italy and Spain, spanning acute and convalescent COVID-19.

V lost 3 bases and J 11 bases, leaving 5 bases between the germline ends. The CDR3 consists of 10 residues. Germline assignment: CDR1 MGHRA and CDR2 YSYEKL. The method was immunoSEQ multiplex PCR; TCRdb's version includes in-frame clones alone and lacks a portion of them. The sample holds 260,000 or so clones; around 88% are singletons and the top ten take over 1%. Material for sequencing was PBMCs or T cells enriched from blood (not recorded which). The chain carries TRBV4-1 and TRBJ1-5; the D is unclear. The TCR comes from a woman aged 35 to 49 with acute COVID-19. For the CDR3, the DNA is TGCGCCAGCAGCCAGCGCGCCCAGCATTTT. It yields the protein CASSQRAQHF.